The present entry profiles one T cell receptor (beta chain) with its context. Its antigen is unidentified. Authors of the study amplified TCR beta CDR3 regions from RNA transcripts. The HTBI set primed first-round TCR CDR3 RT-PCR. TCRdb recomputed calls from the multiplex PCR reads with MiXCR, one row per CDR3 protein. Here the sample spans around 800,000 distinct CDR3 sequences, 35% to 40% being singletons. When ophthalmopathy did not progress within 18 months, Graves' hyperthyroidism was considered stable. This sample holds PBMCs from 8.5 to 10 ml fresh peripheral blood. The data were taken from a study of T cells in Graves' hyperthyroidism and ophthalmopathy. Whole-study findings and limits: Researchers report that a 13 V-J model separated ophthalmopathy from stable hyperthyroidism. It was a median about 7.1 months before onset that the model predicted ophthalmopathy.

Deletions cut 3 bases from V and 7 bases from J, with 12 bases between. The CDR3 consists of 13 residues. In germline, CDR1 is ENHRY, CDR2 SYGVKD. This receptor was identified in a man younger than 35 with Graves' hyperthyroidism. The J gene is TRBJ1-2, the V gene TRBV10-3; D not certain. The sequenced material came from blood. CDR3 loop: CAISEWGGPGYTF. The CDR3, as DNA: TGTGCCATCAGTGAATGGGGAGGCCCTGGCTACACCTTC.